Reported below is one T cell receptor (beta chain). This record comes from a study of OX40 agonist ivuxolimab in advanced cancers. The assay was immunoSEQ multiplex PCR, and TCRdb's table has in-frame clones only and misses some. Among under 50,000 clones listed, more than 70% were seen once. The germline gives CDR1 KGHSH, CDR2 LQKENI. Trimming took 1 base from V and 5 from J; bases not matched to a gene: 4. CDR3 length equals 16 residues. This specimen consisted of CD4+ or CD8+ T cells sorted from blood, obtained in a trial of the OX40 agonist ivuxolimab. The chain carries TRBV18 and TRBJ2-2; 10 nucleotides agree with TRBD2. The clonotype comes from an adult with an advanced solid tumor such as melanoma, head and neck, liver or kidney cancer. This CDR3 is CASSPRLAGRTGELFF. For the CDR3, the DNA is TGTGCCAGCTCACCACGACTAGCGGGCAGAACCGGGGAGCTGTTTTTT. Combining the CDR3 with reference TRBV18 and TRBJ2-2 gives the whole variable domain NAGVMQNPRHLVRRRGQEARLRCSPMKGHSHVYWYRQLPEEGLKFMVYLQKENIIDESGMPKERFSAEFPKEGPSILRIQQVVRGDSAAYFCASSPRLAGRTGELFFGEGSRLTVL.